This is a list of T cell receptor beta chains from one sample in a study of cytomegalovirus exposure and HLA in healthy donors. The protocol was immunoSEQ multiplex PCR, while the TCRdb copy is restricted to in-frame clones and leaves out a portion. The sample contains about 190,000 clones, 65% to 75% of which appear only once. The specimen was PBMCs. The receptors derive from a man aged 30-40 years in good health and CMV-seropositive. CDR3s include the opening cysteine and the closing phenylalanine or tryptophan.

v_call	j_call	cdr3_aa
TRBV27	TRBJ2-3	CASSSEAGSGADTQYF
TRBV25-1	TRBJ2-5	CASSEYGTGEETQYF
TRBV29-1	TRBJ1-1	CSVSLGMNTEAFF
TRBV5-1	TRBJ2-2	CASSQGTSGSGELFF
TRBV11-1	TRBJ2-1	CASSPLPGLAGVEQFF
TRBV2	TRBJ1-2	CASRPDSGQGYTF
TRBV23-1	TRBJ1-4	CASSQSRRHNEKLFF
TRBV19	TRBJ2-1	CASSHQGFSYNEQFF
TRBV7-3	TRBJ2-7	CASSPTSGAYEQYF
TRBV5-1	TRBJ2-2	CASSLVRGTGELFF
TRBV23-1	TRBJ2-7	CASSHHRAPYEQYF
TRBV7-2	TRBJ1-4	CASSTTYPGGNEKLFF
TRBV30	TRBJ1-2	CAWSVQTVLSNYGYTF
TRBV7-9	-	CASTGGGATYEQYF
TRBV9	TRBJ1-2	CASSGDRGYGYTF
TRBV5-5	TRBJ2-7	CASSLGQGAVWEQYF
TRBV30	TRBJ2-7	CAWRPGGTGGYEQYF
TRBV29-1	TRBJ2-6	CSVEGGTGAGANVLTF
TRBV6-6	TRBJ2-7	CASIARGGGLTYEQYF
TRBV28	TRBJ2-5	CASSLTGLETQYF
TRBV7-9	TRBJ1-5	CASSLEGDQPQHF
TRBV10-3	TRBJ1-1	CATQGRENTEAFF
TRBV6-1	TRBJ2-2	CASSRRGRTGELFF
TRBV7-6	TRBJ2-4	CASSPMDSTYKDIQYF
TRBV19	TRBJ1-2	CASSMARTGARIYGYTF